Below are 32 T cell receptor beta chains sequenced from a single sample in a study of T-cell memory formation after mild COVID-19 listed by TCRdb under 2021. The method behind the library was 5' RACE. Sequencing was carried out with an Illumina NovaSeq 6000. TCRdb reran the public reads through fastp at Q25 and MiXCR, keeping productive beta chains. Records with the same CDR3 protein are collapsed into one entry carrying the most frequent genes and DNA. The sample data list some 43,000 distinct CDR3 sequences, and approximately 6.5% of these were observed just once. The biggest ten clones account for roughly 0.8% of the sample. The source material was PBMCs or a T cell subset sorted from them (not recorded which). These receptor sequences come from an adult who had mild COVID-19 (a few samples of this study predate the infection). The sample titles of this study are shuffled in the database, so cell type and time point are left out.

The genes are TRBV24-1 and TRBJ1-3; TRBD1 agrees at 7 bases. This CDR3 spans 15 amino acids. CDR1 is KGHDR and CDR2 is SFDVKD in the germline V gene. V lost 6 bases, J lost 0 bases, and 4 bases stayed unmatched. CDR3 nucleotides: TGTGCCACCAGTACAGGGGCTACCTCTGGAAACACCATATATTTT. Translating it yields CATSTGATSGNTIYF.

V usage is TRBV12-3 or TRBV12-4 and J usage is TRBJ2-3, with 7 bases aligning to TRBD2. This CDR3 has 16 residues. J gave up 2 bases and V 5 bases, and 10 bases lay outside the gene matches. This CDR3 reads CASSLFSAGDTDTQYF. DNA for the CDR3: TGTGCCAGCAGTCTTTTTTCGGCGGGGGACACAGATACGCAGTATTTT.

The J gene is TRBJ1-5, the V gene TRBV27, with D maybe TRBD1 (5 bases). Germline assignment: CDR1 MNHEY and CDR2 SMNVEV (reference sequence). The CDR3 sequence is 16 residues long. V was pared by 5 bases and J by 0 bases, with 14 bases between. CDR3 DNA: TGTGCCAGCAGTATGGAGGGGACCCTTAGCAATCAGCCCCAGCATTTT. This gives the protein CASSMEGTLSNQPQHF.

V and J are TRBV7-9 and TRBJ1-1; D not certain. Germline V lookup: CDR1 SEHNR, CDR2 FQNEAQ (reference sequence). With 1 base removed from V and 1 base from J, the gap between germline ends came to 7 bases. The CDR3 runs to 14 residues. The CDR3, as DNA: TGTGCCAGCAGCTTAGGGCAGCAGAACACTGAAGCTTTCTTT. It codes for CASSLGQQNTEAFF.

This clonotype was counted only a few times. The chain employs TRBV2 and TRBJ2-5, with no clear D. CDR1 and CDR2 from the germline V gene are SNHLY and FYNNEI. Trimming removed 4 bases from V and 5 bases from J, with 2 bases in between. The CDR3 runs to 10 residues. The CDR3 reads CASSVETQYF. The DNA for the CDR3 is TGTGCCAGCAGTGTTGAGACCCAGTACTTC.

Ten or more counts support this clonotype. The chain recombines TRBV2 with TRBJ2-7; TRBD1 matches at 8 bases. Germline loops: CDR1 SNHLY, CDR2 FYNNEI. The CDR3 loop spans 14 amino acids. After removal of 6 bases from V and 4 bases from J, the junction contained 8 bases not matched to a gene. CDR3 sequence reads: CASSPGTGFYEQYF. The CDR3 nucleotides are TGTGCCAGCAGCCCAGGGACAGGCTTTTACGAGCAGTACTTC.

Ten or more counts support this clonotype. This sequence joins TRBV18 and TRBJ2-1; 7 nucleotides line up with TRBD2. Trimming at V came to 2 bases and at J to 5 bases, leaving 3 bases not matched to a gene. Germline assignment: CDR1 KGHSH and CDR2 LQKENI. The CDR3 extends over 14 amino acids. This chain's CDR3 is CASSPGLADNEQFF. The CDR3, as DNA: TGTGCCAGCTCACCAGGGCTAGCGGACAATGAGCAGTTCTTC.

This clonotype was observed at least ten times. The rearrangement links TRBV4-3 to TRBJ1-1; TRBD1 aligns across 8 bases. Trimming at V came to 1 base and at J to 5 bases, leaving 6 bases not matched to a gene. The CDR3 has 15 residues. The germline gives CDR1 LGHNA, CDR2 YSLEER. CDR3 residues: CASSQAPQGATEAFF. CDR3 in DNA: TGCGCCAGCAGCCAAGCTCCGCAGGGGGCAACTGAAGCTTTCTTT.

Ten or more counts support this clonotype. The J gene is TRBJ2-7, the V gene TRBV6-5, with TRBD1 matching over 8 bases. The CDR3 sequence is 13 residues long. Germline trimming cut 2 bases from V and 3 bases from J; bases unmatched to any gene: 0. Germline assignment: CDR1 MNHEY and CDR2 SVGAGI. CDR3 amino acids: CASSYDRGYEQYF. The CDR3 DNA reads TGTGCCAGCAGTTACGACAGGGGCTACGAGCAGTACTTC.

The V call is TRBV27, the J call TRBJ2-7, with 7 bases aligning to TRBD1. Germline V gives CDR1 MNHEY, CDR2 SMNVEV (reference sequence). With V trimmed by 6 bases and J by 7 bases, 12 bases remained unmatched. This CDR3 is built from 14 residues. The CDR3 loop reads CASRPGQPFGEQYF. DNA for the CDR3: TGTGCCAGCAGACCGGGACAGCCCTTTGGTGAGCAGTACTTC.

This clonotype was detected many times. This chain links TRBV4-3 with TRBJ2-7; 8 bases fit TRBD1. CDR1 LGHNA and CDR2 YSLEER come from the germline V gene. Trimming cost V 0 bases and J 9 bases; bases outside gene matches: 7. CDR3 size: 14 residues. The CDR3 loop is CASSQDTGGTAQYF. The CDR3 DNA is TGCGCCAGCAGCCAAGATACAGGGGGAACGGCGCAGTACTTC.

This clonotype was counted many times. The V call is TRBV24-1, the J call TRBJ2-1; TRBD2 matches 8 bases. The germline CDR1 and CDR2 sequences are KGHDR and SFDVKD. The CDR3 totals 16 residues. V was pared by 4 bases and J by 4 bases, with 8 bases of the junction left unmatched. CDR3 amino acids: CATSDLGGGQYNEQFF. CDR3 in DNA: TGTGCCACCAGTGACCTCGGGGGGGGTCAATACAATGAGCAGTTCTTC.

This chain uses TRBV16 with TRBJ1-1, with D perhaps TRBD1 (6 bases). The V and J ends lost 4 bases and 0 bases respectively, with 12 bases between them. This CDR3 contains 15 residues. Germline V lookup: CDR1 KGHSY, CDR2 FQNENV. Here the CDR3 DNA reads TGTGCCAGCAGCCTCCACAGGGACATGAACACTGAAGCTTTCTTT. Encoded protein: CASSLHRDMNTEAFF.

This clonotype appeared many times. The J gene is TRBJ2-1, the V gene TRBV4-2; 7 bases align to TRBD1. V shed 2 bases, J shed 8 bases, and the junction held 6 bases outside the gene matches. The CDR3 is 14 amino acids. Germline CDR1 is LGHNA and CDR2 is YNFKEQ. For the CDR3, the DNA is TGTGCCAGCAGCCAACAGACAGGGATCCATGAGCAGTTCTTC. This gives the protein CASSQQTGIHEQFF.

This clonotype occurred a few times. The chain recombines TRBV24-1 with TRBJ2-3; no reliable D call. Trimming cost V 5 bases and J 5 bases, with 7 bases left between them. Germline V CDR1 and CDR2: KGHDR, SFDVKD. The CDR3 length is 12 residues. This CDR3 is CATSVGLDTQYF. For the CDR3, the DNA is TGTGCCACCAGTGTCGGTCTAGATACGCAGTATTTT.

The V gene is TRBV5-5, the J gene TRBJ2-7; a possible D gene is TRBD1 (7 bases). CDR3 size: 15 residues. V gave up 0 bases and J gave up 7 bases, with 17 bases separating them. Germline V gene lookup returns CDR1 SGHKS and CDR2 YYEKEE (reference sequence). The CDR3 DNA reads TGTGCCAGCAGCTTGGACCCAGGGGGGATGCGGGAGCAGTACTTC. Amino acid sequence: CASSLDPGGMREQYF.

This clonotype came up many times. The chain employs TRBV12-3 or TRBV12-4 and TRBJ2-7, with TRBD2 as a possible D gene (5 bases). V was trimmed by 4 bases and J by 5 bases, leaving 12 bases between them. CDR3 length equals 13 residues. The CDR3 DNA follows: TGTGCCAGCAGTTCGGGGAAATGGAACGAGCAGTACTTC. It codes for CASSSGKWNEQYF.

CDR3 nucleotides: TGTGCCAGCAGCTTCGGTGGCCCTAATGAAAAACTGTTTTTT. This codes for CASSFGGPNEKLFF. This chain connects TRBV7-2 to TRBJ1-4; no definite D call. Germline V gene data show CDR1 as SGHTA and CDR2 as FQGNSA. V was shortened by 3 bases and J by 3 bases, with 8 bases between the two germline ends. CDR3 length: 14 amino acids.

There are many counts of this clonotype. This chain links TRBV5-1 with TRBJ1-1, with D unresolved. The germline gives CDR1 SGHRS, CDR2 YFSETQ. Trimming left V 0 bases short and J 0 bases short, with 6 bases between. There are 14 residues in the CDR3. CDR3 sequence (DNA): TGCGCCAGCAGCTTGGGAGGGATGAACACTGAAGCTTTCTTT. This codes for CASSLGGMNTEAFF.

CDR3 bases: TGCAGCGCTAGACTAGCGAGGGGCACAGATACGCAGTATTTT. Amino acid sequence: CSARLARGTDTQYF. The rearrangement links TRBV29-1 to TRBJ2-3, with 8 bases aligning to TRBD2. The V segment lost 7 bases and the J segment 1 base; nucleotides outside the gene matches: 7. The germline V gene encodes CDR1 SQVTM and CDR2 ANQGSEA. The CDR3 is 14 residues long.

This clonotype has a handful of counts. This rearrangement joins TRBV2 to TRBJ2-1, with 7 bases identical to TRBD1. This CDR3 region has 15 residues. V gave up 6 bases and J gave up 5 bases; unmatched junction bases: 10. Germline V gene sequence: CDR1 SNHLY, CDR2 FYNNEI. The CDR3 protein is CASRQGTDSNNEQFF. In nucleotides, the CDR3 is TGTGCCAGCAGGCAGGGGACAGACTCTAACAATGAGCAGTTCTTC. The complete variable domain, with remaining parts taken from reference TRBV2 and TRBJ2-1, reads EPEVTQTPSHQVTQMGQEVILRCVPISNHLYFYWYRQILGQKVEFLVSFYNNEISEKSEIFDDQFSVERPDGSNFTLKIRSTKLEDSAMYFCASRQGTDSNNEQFFGPGTRLTVL.

This clonotype is categorized as medium-sized. The CDR3 bases are TGCGCCAGCCGCCCGCTAGCGTACAATGAGCAGTTCTTC. It is translated as CASRPLAYNEQFF. This chain uses TRBV5-1 with TRBJ2-1, with D perhaps TRBD2 (6 bases). V was shortened by 7 bases and J by 4 bases, with 12 bases between the two germline ends. Germline-derived CDR1 and CDR2 are SGHRS and YFSETQ. CDR3 length equals 13 residues.

The chain carries TRBV12-2 and TRBJ2-3; the table assigns TRBD1, which was not confirmed against the DNA. TRBV12-2 is termed a pseudogene. CDR3 length: 17 amino acids. In DNA form, the CDR3 reads TGTGCAAGTCGCTTAGCCCCGGGGGGGGGCTTAACAGATACGCAGTATTTT. It is translated as CASRLAPGGGLTDTQYF.

This clonotype appeared a few times. V usage is TRBV4-1 and J usage is TRBJ1-6; D is ambiguous. The CDR3 has 16 residues. Between the trimmed V and J ends, which lost 4 bases and 5 bases, there was a span of 15 bases. CDR1 is MGHRA, CDR2 YSYEKL, per germline. CDR3 nucleotide sequence: TGCGCCAGCAGCCCCGAACCGGCCACGCATAATTCACCCCTCCACTTT. It codes for CASSPEPATHNSPLHF.

This clonotype has a count of ten or more. The gene calls are TRBV29-1 and TRBJ2-7; D ambiguous. CDR3 length: 11 amino acids. V was clipped by 4 bases and J by 1 base, with 5 bases between them. Germline values: CDR1 SQVTM, CDR2 ANQGSEA. This CDR3 reads CSVVGSYEQYF. The CDR3, as DNA: TGCAGCGTTGTAGGGTCCTACGAGCAGTACTTC.

This clonotype was seen a few times. V is TRBV28 and J is TRBJ1-1; D is uncertain. There are 15 residues in the CDR3. With 3 bases removed from V and 0 bases from J, the gap between germline ends came to 11 bases. From germline, CDR1 is MDHEN and CDR2 SYDVKM. The CDR3 region has the DNA TGTGCCAGCAGTTTGAGGCTCCTAGTGAACACTGAAGCTTTCTTT. It codes for CASSLRLLVNTEAFF.

In this sample, this clonotype turned up a few times. The V call is TRBV6-2 or TRBV6-3, the J call TRBJ2-2, with unresolved D. Germline lookup yields CDR1 MNHEY and CDR2 SVGEGT. This CDR3 is built from 15 residues. V was shortened by 7 bases and J by 4 bases, with 16 bases between the two germline ends. The CDR3 DNA sequence: TGTGCCAGCACAAGCCCGAGTTGGGGCACCGGGGAGCTGTTTTTT. Protein: CASTSPSWGTGELFF.

This sequence joins TRBV5-4 and TRBJ1-2, with D possibly being TRBD1 (6 bases). The CDR3 sequence is 16 residues long. Germline V gene lookup returns CDR1 SGHNT and CDR2 YYREEE (reference sequence). The V and J ends lost 4 bases and 0 bases respectively, with 16 bases between them. CDR3 in amino acids: CASSPGGHRANYGYTF. As DNA, the CDR3 is TGTGCCAGCAGCCCGGGGGGCCACAGGGCTAACTATGGCTACACCTTC. Looking up the rest from reference TRBV5-4 and TRBJ1-2 gives the full variable domain: ETGVTQSPTHLIKTRGQQVTLRCSSQSGHNTVSWYQQALGQGPQFIFQYYREEENGRGNFPPRFSGLQFPNYSSELNVNALELDDSALYLCASSPGGHRANYGYTFGSGTRLTVV.

This clonotype was seen more than once but under ten times. The rearrangement uses TRBV7-8 and TRBJ1-1, with a tentative D call TRBD1 (5 bases). The V and J ends lost 4 bases and 0 bases respectively, with 12 bases between them. The CDR3 is 15 amino acids. Germline lookup yields CDR1 SGHVS and CDR2 FQNEAQ. Here the CDR3 reads CASSSQQDMNTEAFF. The CDR3 nucleotides are TGTGCCAGCAGCTCCCAACAGGATATGAACACTGAAGCTTTCTTT.

The chain combines TRBV20-1 with TRBJ2-1; 10 nucleotides align to TRBD1. CDR1 is DFQATT and CDR2 is SNEGSKA in the germline V gene (reference sequence). The ends lost 4 bases at V and 6 bases at J; junction bases unmatched: 3. The CDR3 has 13 residues. CDR3 DNA sequence: TGCAGTGCTAAAGGGACAGGGGTCAATGAGCAGTTCTTC. Its translation is CSAKGTGVNEQFF.

In its sample, this clonotype was seen many times. The J gene is TRBJ1-6, the V gene TRBV27; D is possibly TRBD1 (6 bases). The CDR3 runs 16 residues. The germline gives CDR1 MNHEY, CDR2 SMNVEV (reference sequence). V gave up 4 bases and J gave up 4 bases, with 14 bases separating them. CDR3 DNA: TGTGCCAGCAGTTCGGGACACGGGAGTTATAATTCACCCCTCCACTTT. It codes for CASSSGHGSYNSPLHF.

This clonotype has a handful of counts. The rearrangement uses TRBV5-4 and TRBJ2-5; 10 bases map to TRBD2. Germline V gene sequence: CDR1 SGHNT, CDR2 YYREEE (reference sequence). With V trimmed by 4 bases and J by 8 bases, 8 bases remained unmatched. The CDR3 totals 14 residues. The CDR3 protein is CASSNPSGSATQYF. In DNA form, the CDR3 reads TGTGCCAGCAGCAACCCTAGCGGGAGTGCCACCCAGTACTTC.